This TCR beta chain was sequenced for a study of T cell repertoires in cytomegalovirus infection. V lost 3 bases, J lost 1 base, and 6 bases lay in between. The CDR3 spans 13 residues. CDR1 and CDR2 from the germline V gene are LNHDA and SQIVND (reference sequence). This clonotype was found a few times. As yet, its antigen is unknown. TCRdb analysed the reads with MiXCR anew, one entry per CDR3 protein. In the table there are hundreds of thousands of distinct CDR3 sequences, 31% of which are singletons. The sample was cultured CD8+ T cells from PBMCs, taken from culture after CMV antigen stimulation. This receptor was obtained from a human donor in good health (CMV status not recorded). Some clones in this sample may be carry-over from other donors' samples. V and J are TRBV19 and TRBJ1-1; D is uncertain. In DNA, the CDR3 is TGTGCCAGTAGTATCTCACGGAACACTGAAGCTTTCTTT. It is translated as CASSISRNTEAFF.